The 4 T cell receptor beta chains given below trace back to one sample, sequenced in a study of T cells in Graves' hyperthyroidism and ophthalmopathy (dated by TCRdb to 2018 to 2020). The library was obtained by multiplex PCR. Sequencing used an Illumina HiSeq 2000. The TCR beta CDR3 regions were amplified from the RNA transcripts. The first round of RT-PCR for the TCR CDR3 was performed with the HTBI primer set and the Qiagen OneStep RT-PCR kit. TCRdb trimmed the raw reads at Q25, called clones with MiXCR and kept productive beta chains. Rows are combined by CDR3 protein, so each entry shows the most common genes and DNA. Counted in this sample were hundreds of thousands of distinct CDR3 sequences; approximately 15% of them appeared once. The top ten hold around 61% of the sample. The specimen sequenced was blood. These TCRs come from an older woman with Graves' ophthalmopathy.

This clonotype was observed many times. The chain carries TRBV11-2 and TRBJ2-1; D could derive from TRBD1 or TRBD2 (5 bases each). The V gene's germline CDR1 is SGHAT and CDR2 FQNNGV. The CDR3 runs to 15 residues. Trimming removed 0 bases from V and 10 bases from J, with 16 bases in between. CDR3 coding DNA: TGTGCCAGCAGCTTAGAGGGACCGAATTACCAAGAGCAGTTCTTC. Translated, it gives CASSLEGPNYQEQFF.

This clonotype was counted at least ten times. V is TRBV7-2 and J is TRBJ1-1; TRBD1 matches at 7 bases. The germline V gene encodes CDR1 SGHTA and CDR2 FQGNSA. This CDR3 has 12 amino acids. The junction had 7 bases not matched to a gene; V was cut back by 5 bases and J by 10 bases. CDR3 coding DNA: TGTGCCAGCAGCCTTCAGGGGGTTGGAGCTTTCTTT. It encodes CASSLQGVGAFF.

This clonotype has ten or more counts. This chain links TRBV19 with TRBJ2-3; 11 bases are a match to TRBD1. The CDR3 extends over 15 amino acids. V lost 3 bases and J lost 6; bases outside the gene matches: 5. Germline V gene lookup returns CDR1 LNHDA and CDR2 SQIVND (reference sequence). The CDR3 nucleotides read TGTGCCAGTAGTATGGGACAGGGGGTGTTGGATACGCAGTATTTT. This translates into CASSMGQGVLDTQYF. Filled out from reference TRBV19 and TRBJ2-3, the complete variable domain reads DGGITQSPKYLFRKEGQNVTLSCEQNLNHDAMYWYRQDPGQGLRLIYYSQIVNDFQKGDIAEGYSVSREKKESFPLTVTSAQKNPTAFYLCASSMGQGVLDTQYFGPGTRLTVL.

There are many counts of this clonotype. J is TRBJ1-1 and V is TRBV24-1; no clear D. The CDR3 has 14 amino acids. Looked up from germline, CDR1 is KGHDR and CDR2 is SFDVKD. CDR3 sequence: CEFWTDSSNTEAFF. The CDR3 DNA reads as TGTGAGTTCTGGACGGATTCATCGAACACTGAAGCTTTCTTT.